Shown below are 24 T cell receptor beta chains from a single sample sequenced in a study of blood T cell repertoires in COVID-19. Sequenced by immunoSEQ multiplex PCR; TCRdb stores in-frame clones only, minus some. The data hold some 200,000 clones, with roughly 86% observed a single time. The sample taken for sequencing was peripheral blood. All receptors derive from a man aged 40-50 years with active or convalescent COVID-19.

This chain uses TRBV25-1 with TRBJ2-2, with D uncertain. The V end was cut by 6 bases, the J end by 8 bases, with 10 bases between. Germline CDR1 and CDR2: MGHDK and SYGVNS. CDR3 size: 12 residues. The CDR3 reads CASRAFFGELFF. Here the CDR3 DNA reads TGTGCCAGCAGGGCATTCTTTGGGGAGCTGTTTTTT.

This clone has only a few counts. V and J are TRBV4-1 and TRBJ1-2; D might be TRBD1 (5 bases). Trimming left V 0 bases short and J 4 bases short, with 12 bases between. This CDR3 has 15 residues. Germline V lookup: CDR1 MGHRA, CDR2 YSYEKL. The CDR3 here is CASSQEWGGTYGYTF. In nucleotides, the CDR3 is TGCGCCAGCAGCCAAGAGTGGGGGGGGACCTATGGCTACACCTTC.

In this sample, this clone turned up once. The rearrangement links TRBV29-1 to TRBJ2-7; 9 bases line up with TRBD1. With 6 bases clipped from V and 1 base from J, the junction kept 4 bases outside the gene matches. The germline V gene encodes CDR1 SQVTM and CDR2 ANQGSEA. The CDR3 totals 13 residues. CDR3 amino acids: CSVGQGPSYEQYF. Written as DNA, the CDR3 is TGCAGCGTCGGACAGGGGCCGTCCTACGAGCAGTACTTC.

V usage is TRBV5-4 and J usage is TRBJ2-3, with D possibly matching TRBD1 (6 bases). Germline V gene lookup returns CDR1 SGHNT and CDR2 YYREEE (reference sequence). The V gene lost 0 bases and the J gene lost 6 bases, with 14 bases spanning the gap. The CDR3 totals 15 residues. The DNA for the CDR3 is TGTGCCAGCAGCTTGGAACAGGGAAGGTCGGATACGCAGTATTTT. Translation gives CASSLEQGRSDTQYF.

The V call is TRBV6-2 or TRBV6-3, the J call TRBJ1-2, with TRBD1 identical over 8 bases. Germline V gene data show CDR1 as MNHEY and CDR2 as SVGEGT. There are 15 residues in the CDR3. Trimming took 5 bases from V and 4 from J; bases not matched to a gene: 9. CDR3 nucleotide sequence: TGTGCCAGCAGTGACCTTACAGGGGGAGGCTATGGCTACACCTTC. It is translated as CASSDLTGGGYGYTF.

The rearrangement uses TRBV6-2 or TRBV6-3 and TRBJ2-1; 11 bases are shared with TRBD1. V shed 5 bases, J shed 8 bases, and the junction held 11 bases outside the gene matches. Germline V gene sequence: CDR1 MNHEY, CDR2 SVGEGT. The CDR3 runs to 16 residues. CDR3 amino acids: CASSRPGTGGWDEQFF. CDR3 nucleotide sequence: TGTGCCAGCAGTCGCCCCGGGACAGGGGGTTGGGATGAGCAGTTCTTC.

V usage is TRBV18 and J usage is TRBJ2-3; D is uncertain. The CDR3 contains 14 residues. CDR1 is KGHSH and CDR2 is LQKENI in the germline V gene. V lost 0 bases and J lost 1, with 5 bases in between. The CDR3, as DNA: TGTGCCAGCTCACCACCTAGTCGCACAGATACGCAGTATTTT. This gives the protein CASSPPSRTDTQYF.

This rearrangement joins TRBV5-1 to TRBJ1-6; 8 bases are a match to TRBD1. CDR1 is SGHRS, CDR2 YFSETQ, per germline. V shed 0 bases and J 2 bases; nucleotides not matched to a gene: 7. The CDR3 is made up of 18 amino acids. This chain's CDR3 is CASSLAGQGRTYNSPLHF. CDR3 in DNA: TGCGCCAGCAGCTTGGCTGGACAGGGAAGGACCTATAATTCACCCCTCCACTTT. The entire variable domain, with the rest obtained from reference TRBV5-1 and TRBJ1-6, is as follows: KAGVTQTPRYLIKTRGQQVTLSCSPISGHRSVSWYQQTPGQGLQFLFEYFSETQRNKGNFPGRFSGRQFSNSRSEMNVSTLELGDSALYLCASSLAGQGRTYNSPLHFGNGTRLTVT.

This chain links TRBV7-2 with TRBJ2-1, with 9 bases fitting TRBD2. Germline V CDR1 and CDR2: SGHTA, FQGNSA. V lost 1 base and J lost 4; bases outside the gene matches: 2. CDR3 length: 15 amino acids. The CDR3 is CASSLGTSAYNEQFF. In DNA form, the CDR3 reads TGTGCCAGCAGCTTAGGGACTAGCGCATACAATGAGCAGTTCTTC.

V usage is TRBV7-2 and J usage is TRBJ2-5; TRBD1 aligns across 7 bases. This CDR3 region has 12 residues. The ends lost 7 bases at V and 5 bases at J; junction bases unmatched: 4. The germline gives CDR1 SGHTA, CDR2 FQGNSA. The CDR3 here is CASKGGLETQYF. In DNA, the CDR3 is TGTGCCAGCAAAGGGGGCTTGGAGACCCAGTACTTC.

The V and J genes are TRBV9 and TRBJ1-4; 9 nucleotides match TRBD1. This CDR3 comprises 14 residues. CDR1 is SGDLS and CDR2 is YYNGEE in the germline V gene. V gave up 3 bases and J gave up 8 bases; unmatched junction bases: 5. For the CDR3, the DNA is TGTGCCAGCAGCGGAAACAGGGGGCGGGAAAAACTGTTTTTT. Protein sequence: CASSGNRGREKLFF.

The V gene is TRBV18, the J gene TRBJ2-7; TRBD1 might be the D (5 bases). The CDR3 consists of 13 residues. Germline V gene data show CDR1 as KGHSH and CDR2 as LQKENI. V was pared by 1 base and J by 2 bases, with 6 bases between. The CDR3 coding sequence is TGTGCCAGCTCACCACAACAGGCCTACGAGCAGTACTTC. Translated: CASSPQQAYEQYF.

This chain connects TRBV9 to TRBJ1-2, with unresolved D. The ends were cut back, 0 bases at V and 0 bases at J, with 12 bases in the middle. The CDR3 is 16 residues long. Germline CDR1 reads SGDLS; CDR2 reads YYNGEE. DNA for the CDR3: TGTGCCAGCAGCGTAGATGCCGGCACAGCTAACTATGGCTACACCTTC. Translated: CASSVDAGTANYGYTF.

This clone turned up a few times. The chain employs TRBV14 and TRBJ1-1, with a weak D call TRBD1 (5 bases). The germline V gene has CDR1 SGHDN and CDR2 FVKESK. The CDR3 is 14 amino acids. Trimming took 2 bases from V and 6 from J, leaving 13 bases between them. Here the CDR3 DNA reads TGTGCCAGCAGCCAAACGGACATTCGGGCTGAAGCTTTCTTT. Amino acids: CASSQTDIRAEAFF.

The chain joins TRBV6-1 to TRBJ2-1; possibly TRBD1 for D (6 bases). Trimming shortened V by 0 bases and J by 9 bases, and 18 bases separated the two germline ends. From germline, CDR1 is MNHNS and CDR2 SASEGT. The CDR3 runs 16 residues. In DNA form, the CDR3 reads TGTGCCAGCAGTGAAGCTTTTCAACCGACACAGGGTGAGCAGTTCTTC. It encodes CASSEAFQPTQGEQFF.

As to this clone: One junction end does not reproduce the germline sequence, and a read error may be involved. This sequence joins TRBV7-7 and TRBJ2-2; 10 positions match TRBD2. Germline values: CDR1 SSHAT, CDR2 FNYEAQ (reference sequence). CDR3 length: 16 residues. The CDR3 sequence: CASSFGLAENTGELFF. In DNA, the CDR3 is TGTGCTAGCAGCTTCGGACTAGCGGAGAACACCGGGGAGCTGTTTTTT.

The chain joins TRBV3-1 (or the pseudogene TRBV3-2) to TRBJ2-2; no clear D. The CDR3 runs 13 residues. CDR1 and CDR2 from the germline V gene are LGHDT and YNNKEL (reference sequence). Trimming left V 2 bases short and J 2 bases short, with 3 bases between. The CDR3 region is CASSQPNTGELFF. CDR3 nucleotides: TGTGCCAGCAGCCAACCTAACACCGGGGAGCTGTTTTTT.

V and J are TRBV9 and TRBJ2-3; 12 bases align to TRBD2. Trimming cost V 2 bases and J 5 bases; bases outside gene matches: 6. The V gene's germline CDR1 is SGDLS and CDR2 YYNGEE. This CDR3 comprises 16 residues. The CDR3, as DNA: TGTGCCAGCAGCGTCGGCCTAGCGGGGGGGAAAGATACGCAGTATTTT. This sequence encodes CASSVGLAGGKDTQYF.

V gene TRBV5-6 combines with J gene TRBJ1-1; maybe TRBD1 (5 bases). Germline lookup yields CDR1 SGHDT and CDR2 YYEEEE. V was cut by 7 bases and J by 0 bases, with 19 bases left in between. This CDR3 spans 16 amino acids. The CDR3: CASLRTDSPMNTEAFF. DNA for the CDR3: TGTGCCAGCCTAAGAACCGACAGCCCCATGAACACTGAAGCTTTCTTT.

This clone showed up just once. The V and J genes are TRBV20-1 and TRBJ2-5; tentatively, D is TRBD2 (5 bases). V was trimmed by 6 bases and J by 4 bases, leaving 9 bases between them. This CDR3 has 11 residues. Germline CDR1 DFQATT, CDR2 SNEGSKA (reference sequence). The CDR3 DNA reads as TGCAGTGCCGGGGATATAGAGACCCAGTACTTC. Its protein product is CSAGDIETQYF.

This chain joins TRBV28 and TRBJ1-5; D uncertain. This CDR3 region has 12 residues. Looked up from germline, CDR1 is MDHEN and CDR2 is SYDVKM. Trimming shortened V by 5 bases and J by 4 bases, and 6 bases separated the two germline ends. The CDR3 DNA reads TGTGCCAGCAGTCGACTTAATCAGCCCCAGCATTTT. It translates to CASSRLNQPQHF.

The J gene is TRBJ1-1, the V gene TRBV28, with TRBD1 matching over 7 bases. Looked up from germline, CDR1 is MDHEN and CDR2 is SYDVKM. With V trimmed by 6 bases and J by 4 bases, 5 bases remained unmatched. CDR3 length: 13 residues. The CDR3 loop is CASSRQGVTEAFF. The CDR3 coding sequence is TGTGCCAGCAGCCGACAGGGAGTCACTGAAGCTTTCTTT.

V is TRBV7-2 and J is TRBJ1-6; no clear D gene. V lost 1 base to trimming and J lost 9 bases, with 7 bases between them. The CDR3 length is 13 residues. Germline V gene data show CDR1 as SGHTA and CDR2 as FQGNSA. In DNA form, the CDR3 reads TGTGCCAGCAGCTTAGACTTGCTTTCACCCCTCCACTTT. Its protein product is CASSLDLLSPLHF.

This clone has only one observation. V usage is TRBV4-3 and J usage is TRBJ1-2; D is ambiguous. CDR3 length equals 19 residues. Germline CDR1 LGHNA, CDR2 YSLEER. V lost 0 bases to trimming and J lost 2 bases, with 22 bases between them. CDR3 loop: CASSQDSSRPRGPNYGYTF. DNA for the CDR3: TGCGCCAGCAGCCAAGATTCGAGCAGACCCCGAGGCCCAAACTATGGCTACACCTTC.